This TCR beta chain was obtained from a study of response to subunit inactivated influenza vaccine. This clonotype appeared a few times. What it binds is not known. TCRdb reprocessed the RT-PCR reads with MiXCR, giving one entry per CDR3 protein. Among roughly 780,000 distinct CDR3 sequences listed, approximately 17% were seen once. Study-level points and caveats: Authors suggested each seasonal influenza vaccination recruits few new T cells.

The source was PBMCs from blood, collected roughly 5 days after vaccination. The receptor comes from a man over 45 who received an inactivated influenza vaccine.

Here the CDR3 DNA reads TGTGCCAGCGCCCAGGCGGGCACTGAAGCTTTCTTT. Amino acids: CASAQAGTEAFF. This chain links TRBV12-3 or TRBV12-4 with TRBJ1-1; no firm D call. The CDR3 totals 12 residues. V lost 8 bases and J lost 4, with 11 bases in between.